This TCR beta chain derives from a study of T cell responses to AZD1222 COVID-19 vaccine (dated by TCRdb to about 2021). About the full investigation: AZD1222 recipients with second doses at about 4 weeks or about 12 weeks were pooled, because spike-specific TCR depth and breadth did not differ between schedules. TCR sequencing covered 233 trial participants: nearly 210 given two doses of AZD1222 and 26 given two doses of MenACWY control vaccine. Trial participants were enrolled by age into 18-55, 56-69 and 70-plus year subgroups, with about 150, 28 and 57 TCR-sequenced participants respectively. What the research found in general, with its limitations: Epitopes outside the regions mutated in the B.1.351 and B.1.1.7 variants were reportedly recognized by nearly half of the unique spike-specific TCRs. Participants were mostly white British, with more females than males. The authors suggested clonal diversity may have been underestimated. After two AZD1222 doses, both the breadth and the depth of spike-specific TCRs were significantly higher than at day 0 and than in MenACWY recipients. No day 14 peak-response samples were available, so repertoires were characterized only after the peak T cell response. Vaccine-associated CD4 TCRs spanned the whole spike protein, with dominant responses in regions 160-218 and 743-854. In the small 56-69-year group, the increase in depth fell short of significance, most likely because of low power. Conclusions about previously exposed vaccinees are limited, since just six AZD1222 recipients were seropositive for SARS-CoV-2 at baseline.

From V the trimming removes 1 base and from J it removes 5 bases, while the gene matches leave 1 base of the junction unaccounted for. The CDR3 holds 15 amino acids from the cysteine to the phenylalanine. The only DNA kept is the CDR3, 45 bases in frame from the first base. CDR1 LGHNT and CDR2 FRNRAP are derived from the germline V gene. The time point label, read with the paper, signifies: baseline before first vaccination. Samples from vaccinated people were obtained from the UK trials COV001 and COV002, which included a single-blind randomized controlled phase 2/3 trial of AZD1222 (ChAdOx1 nCoV-19) in healthy adults. Trial participant PBMC samples were collected at day 0 and day 28 after the second dose for TCRbeta chain sequencing. As regards this clone: What antigen it recognizes has not been identified. No base-level quality is on record; no much larger clone is a single base apart.

The CDR3 regions of human TCRbeta chains were analyzed by immunosequencing. Concerning the study's data processing: Repertoire TCRs were matched against a reference library of SARS-CoV-2-specific TCRs generated with the MIRA antigen-specificity platform. Breadth was defined as the fraction of unique TCRs that were SARS-CoV-2-associated. Depth was defined as the fraction of total T cells that were SARS-CoV-2-associated. Using the MIRA data, each spike-specific TCR was assigned both to the spike region to which the TCR was reactive and to a CD4 or CD8 class. Log10-transformed breadth and depth values were compared by one-way ANOVA with Sidak's multiple comparisons tests. This immuneACCESS table, as held by TCRdb, lists in-frame sequences with V and J called but not all clones. Of the missing ones, under half trace to an unresolved V gene in checked studies; the others have no known cause. Clonal size and the V and J genes are those of that table, whereas D and trimming came from the DNA. In this sample the table shows more than 95,000 clones, 80% to 90% of which occur a single time. 1.5% to 1.9% of the sample rests with the top ten.

Sequencing used peripheral blood, obtained on day 0 of AZD1222 vaccination. The source of this sequence is an adult in good health. The chain is made from TRBV12-5 and TRBJ2-1, with 11 central nucleotides matching TRBD2. The DNA sequence is as follows: TGTGCTAGTGGTTTGGAACTAGCGGGAGACAATGAGCAGTTCTTC. It translates as CASGLELAGDNEQFF.